These T cell receptor beta chains were read from a single sample in a study of response to subunit inactivated influenza vaccine. TCRdb reprocessed the RT-PCR reads with MiXCR, giving one entry per CDR3 protein. Seen here are about 520,000 distinct CDR3 sequences, around 25% observed once, and the top ten hold around 2%. The specimen comprised CD4+ T cells sorted from PBMCs, sampled around 5 days after vaccination. The receptor source for this set is a man in his forties or fifties who received an inactivated influenza vaccine. Both conserved end residues are part of each CDR3. The order of the fields is J gene, V gene, CDR3 protein.

J gene: TRBJ1-1; V gene: TRBV5-1; CDR3 protein: CASSLDRSEAFF
J gene: TRBJ2-1; V gene: TRBV5-1; CDR3 protein: CASSLAGGSSYNEQFF
J gene: TRBJ1-5; V gene: TRBV20-1; CDR3 protein: CSARGVRGSDQPQHF
J gene: TRBJ2-1; V gene: TRBV27; CDR3 protein: CASSLGAWGYNEQFF
J gene: TRBJ2-2; V gene: TRBV14; CDR3 protein: CASSQQQGAGELFF
J gene: TRBJ2-3; V gene: TRBV20-1; CDR3 protein: CSARSRALSITDTQYF
J gene: TRBJ2-1; V gene: TRBV29-1; CDR3 protein: CSVEFFRTGNEQFF
J gene: TRBJ2-2; V gene: TRBV4-3; CDR3 protein: CASSQDEGDTGELFF
J gene: TRBJ2-1; V gene: TRBV5-1; CDR3 protein: CAIGGAQREVSYNEQFF
J gene: TRBJ2-1; V gene: TRBV9; CDR3 protein: CASSVSSGGAWNEQFF
J gene: TRBJ2-4; V gene: TRBV28; CDR3 protein: CASRGGGVKNIQYF
J gene: TRBJ1-1; V gene: TRBV4-3; CDR3 protein: CASSDVYVKGGTEASF
J gene: TRBJ1-6; V gene: TRBV20-1; CDR3 protein: CSARGLYYNSPLHF
J gene: TRBJ2-5; V gene: TRBV20-1; CDR3 protein: CSARRRVETQYF
J gene: TRBJ2-5; V gene: TRBV7-2; CDR3 protein: CASSLVGRWGQETQYF
J gene: TRBJ2-7; V gene: TRBV7-8; CDR3 protein: CASSLGVGPFPYEQYF
J gene: TRBJ2-2; V gene: TRBV4-3; CDR3 protein: CASSQAGMANTGELFF
J gene: TRBJ2-2; V gene: TRBV20-1; CDR3 protein: CSARTSGTLTGELFF
J gene: TRBJ2-1; V gene: TRBV6-2/TRBV6-3; CDR3 protein: CASRPSGRSNNEQFF
J gene: TRBJ2-5; V gene: TRBV5-1; CDR3 protein: CASNLDQPRETQYF